A single sample gave rise to the 29 T cell receptor beta chains below, sequenced in a study of cytomegalovirus exposure and HLA in healthy donors. The PCR ran on 60 Vbeta and 13 Jbeta primers. The protocol was immunoSEQ multiplex PCR, while the TCRdb copy is restricted to in-frame clones and leaves out a portion. This table has over 150,000 clones, roughly 77% appearing once. The specimen sequenced was PBMCs. All receptors derive from a woman aged 25 to 39 in good health and CMV-seropositive.

The rearrangement joins TRBV7-9 to TRBJ2-3; 10 bases line up with TRBD2. The CDR3 spans 16 residues. In germline, CDR1 is SEHNR, CDR2 FQNEAQ (reference sequence). V was pared by 6 bases and J by 4 bases, with 10 bases of the junction left unmatched. CDR3 in amino acids: CASRRAGGPKADTQYF. The CDR3 region has the DNA TGTGCCAGCAGAAGAGCGGGAGGGCCGAAAGCAGATACGCAGTATTTT.

This clone was observed a handful of times. The chain combines TRBV7-8 with TRBJ1-5; 9 bases match TRBD1. V gave up 1 base and J gave up 7 bases; unmatched junction bases: 2. The CDR3 contains 14 residues. Germline V gene lookup returns CDR1 SGHVS and CDR2 FQNEAQ. The CDR3, as DNA: TGTGCCAGCAGCTTAGACAGGGGGCGACAGCCCCAGCATTTT. Amino acids: CASSLDRGRQPQHF.

The chain combines TRBV27 with TRBJ2-2; 13 bases align to TRBD2. V lost 6 bases, J lost 5 bases, and 9 bases stayed unmatched. The germline V gene encodes CDR1 MNHEY and CDR2 SMNVEV (reference sequence). This CDR3 is 17 amino acids long. CDR3 region: CASRRTSGSGRTGELFF. CDR3 in DNA: TGTGCCAGCAGGCGGACTAGCGGGAGCGGAAGGACCGGGGAGCTGTTTTTT.

The chain carries TRBV6-5 and TRBJ1-1, with 9 bases that match TRBD1. The CDR3 is 15 residues long. Losses at the gene ends were 0 bases for V and 5 bases for J; bases not matched to a gene: 4. CDR1 MNHEY and CDR2 SVGAGI come from the germline V gene. CDR3 coding DNA: TGTGCCAGCAGTTACTCGGACAGGGGTGATACTGAAGCTTTCTTT. It specifies CASSYSDRGDTEAFF.

The rearrangement uses TRBV28 and TRBJ2-1; 11 bases line up with TRBD2. The trim removed 3 bases at V and 2 bases at J, leaving 6 bases unmatched. Germline V gene sequence: CDR1 MDHEN, CDR2 SYDVKM. This CDR3 spans 17 amino acids. The CDR3 bases are TGTGCCAGCAGTTTCCACCAGACTAGCGGGACCTACAATGAGCAGTTCTTC. It specifies CASSFHQTSGTYNEQFF.

The chain combines TRBV28 with TRBJ2-5, with 8 nucleotides matching TRBD1. Germline CDR1 and CDR2: MDHEN and SYDVKM. The ends lost 8 bases at V and 4 bases at J; junction bases unmatched: 9. The CDR3 totals 14 residues. The DNA for the CDR3 is TGTGCCAGCCATCGGAGGACAGGGACAGAGACCCAGTACTTC. It is translated as CASHRRTGTETQYF.

This chain links TRBV6-1 with TRBJ2-2; D possibly corresponds to TRBD2 (6 bases). The CDR3 runs 16 residues. CDR1 and CDR2 from the germline V gene are MNHNS and SASEGT. Trimming took off 4 bases at V and 6 bases at J, with 18 bases between the two ends. Written as DNA, the CDR3 is TGTGCCAGCAGTGGGTTAGCGGAAGGGCGGTCCGGGGAGCTGTTTTTT. It is translated as CASSGLAEGRSGELFF.

The rearrangement joins TRBV4-1 to TRBJ2-3, with D possibly being TRBD2 (5 bases). This CDR3 region has 15 residues. CDR1 is MGHRA, CDR2 YSYEKL, per germline. Trimming took 1 base from V and 0 from J, leaving 8 bases between them. The CDR3 here is CASSQAGGSTDTQYF. CDR3 bases: TGCGCCAGCAGCCAAGCAGGCGGGAGCACAGATACGCAGTATTTT.

The sample holds many counts of this clone. The CDR3 here is CASRSGRANNEQFF. The CDR3 DNA sequence: TGCGCCAGCAGGAGCGGGAGAGCAAACAATGAGCAGTTCTTC. The chain employs TRBV10-2 and TRBJ2-1, with TRBD2 matching 8 bases. Germline values: CDR1 WSHSY, CDR2 SAAADI. Trimming took 6 bases from V and 5 from J; bases not matched to a gene: 6. This CDR3 contains 14 residues.

The CDR3 loop reads CASSLSRGASYEQYF. In nucleotides, the CDR3 is TGCGCCAGCAGCTTGTCCAGGGGGGCCTCCTACGAGCAGTACTTC. The chain links TRBV5-1 to TRBJ2-7; the D gene is possibly TRBD1 (7 bases). Trimming cost V 1 base and J 0 bases, with 11 bases left between them. The CDR3 spans 15 residues. In germline, CDR1 is SGHRS, CDR2 YFSETQ. The full variable domain, in which reference TRBV5-1 and TRBJ2-7 provide the parts outside the CDR3, is KAGVTQTPRYLIKTRGQQVTLSCSPISGHRSVSWYQQTPGQGLQFLFEYFSETQRNKGNFPGRFSGRQFSNSRSEMNVSTLELGDSALYLCASSLSRGASYEQYFGPGTRLTVT.

The rearrangement joins TRBV6-1 to TRBJ1-4; 9 nucleotides line up with TRBD1. CDR1 is MNHNS and CDR2 is SASEGT in the germline V gene. The junction had 5 bases not matched to a gene; V was cut back by 11 bases and J by 7 bases. The CDR3 extends over 12 amino acids. The DNA for the CDR3 is TGTGCCGTTGGGACAGGGAGTGAAAAACTGTTTTTT. This sequence encodes CAVGTGSEKLFF.

The chain joins TRBV5-1 to TRBJ2-7; 8 bases line up with TRBD1. The CDR3 spans 16 residues. J gave up 5 bases and V 4 bases, and 14 bases lay outside the gene matches. Germline CDR1 SGHRS, CDR2 YFSETQ. CDR3 protein: CASSPMTGASFDEQYF. The CDR3 DNA reads as TGCGCCAGCAGCCCGATGACAGGGGCCTCCTTCGACGAGCAGTACTTC.

CDR3 protein: CASSPGGAGALSTDTQYF. In nucleotides, the CDR3 is TGTGCCAGCAGCCCGGGGGGTGCGGGAGCCCTAAGCACAGATACGCAGTATTTT. The genes are TRBV5-4 and TRBJ2-3, with 7 bases aligning to TRBD2. V lost 4 bases and J lost 0; bases outside the gene matches: 14. This CDR3 is built from 18 residues. CDR1 is SGHNT and CDR2 is YYREEE in the germline V gene (reference sequence).

The CDR3: CASSFSGLRYEQYF. CDR3 nucleotides: TGTGCCAGCAGTTTTTCGGGACTACGTTACGAGCAGTACTTC. This sequence joins TRBV6-6 and TRBJ2-7, with 7 bases matching TRBD2. The CDR3 runs 14 residues. Germline CDR1 reads MNHNY; CDR2 reads SVGAGI (reference sequence). Losses at the gene ends were 4 bases for V and 4 bases for J; bases not matched to a gene: 7.

Concerning this clone itself: A junction end diverges from the germline sequence, so it may reflect a read error. V usage is TRBV27 and J usage is TRBJ2-5; D ambiguous. The CDR3 covers 12 residues. Per germline, CDR1 MNHEY and CDR2 SMNVEV (reference sequence). The CDR3, as DNA: TGTGCCAGCGGTTTTAGAGGCGGGACCCAGTACTTC. It encodes CASGFRGGTQYF.

The chain couples TRBV4-1 to TRBJ2-7, with 10 bases lining up with TRBD1. CDR3 length equals 15 residues. Germline CDR1 is MGHRA and CDR2 is YSYEKL. V lost 5 bases to trimming and J lost 4 bases; unmatched junction nucleotides: 8. As DNA, the CDR3 is TGCGCCAGCAGCTACCCCGGGACAGGGGATTACGAGCAGTACTTC. This codes for CASSYPGTGDYEQYF.

The gene calls are TRBV10-3 and TRBJ1-5; 7 bases fit TRBD1. The CDR3 length is 16 residues. From germline, CDR1 is ENHRY and CDR2 SYGVKD. J lost 2 bases, V lost 6 bases, and 10 bases had no gene match. The chain's CDR3 is CAISLDRLLGNQPQHF. In DNA form, the CDR3 reads TGTGCCATCAGCCTGGACAGGTTGTTAGGCAATCAGCCCCAGCATTTT.

This clone was seen only once. The chain links TRBV6-6 to TRBJ1-4; 12 bases fit TRBD1. This CDR3 contains 14 residues. Germline V gene data show CDR1 as MNHNY and CDR2 as SVGAGI (reference sequence). Trimming removed 5 bases from V and 7 bases from J; junction bases left unmatched: 2. DNA of the CDR3: TGTGCCAGCAGTGGGACAGGGGGCGGTGAAAAACTGTTTTTT. This translates into CASSGTGGGEKLFF.

The V call is TRBV28, the J call TRBJ1-2, with D unresolved. V dropped 5 bases and J dropped 5 bases, with 18 bases sitting between them. Germline CDR1 and CDR2: MDHEN and SYDVKM. The CDR3 sequence is 15 residues long. The CDR3 DNA sequence: TGTGCCAGCAGTCTACCAGGCGCCCTAATGTATGGCTACACCTTC. This encodes CASSLPGALMYGYTF.

The rearrangement joins TRBV15 to TRBJ2-1; D ambiguous. The CDR3 is 15 amino acids. Trimming pared 0 bases from V and 5 bases from J, leaving 11 bases between. The germline gives CDR1 LNHNV, CDR2 YYDKDF (reference sequence). The CDR3 DNA follows: TGTGCCACCAGCAGAGATAAGAGCGTCGACAATGAGCAGTTCTTC. Encoded protein: CATSRDKSVDNEQFF.

The V call is TRBV10-1, the J call TRBJ2-1; D is ambiguous. Trimming took off 11 bases at V and 8 bases at J, with 22 bases between the two ends. CDR3 length equals 14 residues. Per germline, CDR1 WNHNN and CDR2 SYGVQD (reference sequence). CDR3 amino acids: CAARRRPWADEQFF. In DNA, the CDR3 is TGCGCCGCAAGGCGTAGGCCCTGGGCCGATGAGCAGTTCTTC.

The chain has TRBV6-1 and TRBJ2-3; D possibly corresponds to TRBD2 (5 bases). In germline, CDR1 is MNHNS, CDR2 SASEGT. Trimming cost V 10 bases and J 1 base, with 9 bases left between them. This CDR3 is 12 amino acids long. The CDR3 protein is CAIIGGTDTQYF. CDR3 nucleotide sequence: TGTGCCATTATCGGGGGCACAGATACGCAGTATTTT.

The chain is built from TRBV6-6 and TRBJ2-7; TRBD1 is a possible D gene (6 bases). Germline V gives CDR1 MNHNY, CDR2 SVGAGI (reference sequence). This CDR3 spans 13 amino acids. The V end lost 4 bases, the J end lost 7 bases, and 14 bases lay between the germline ends. CDR3 sequence: CASSLTGTREQYF. The CDR3 DNA is TGTGCCAGCAGTTTGACAGGCACTCGGGAGCAGTACTTC.

This rearrangement joins TRBV21-1 to TRBJ1-5. TRBV21-1 is reported as a pseudogene. This CDR3 comprises 17 residues. The CDR3 loop reads CASSNSRVGYSNQPQHF. CDR3 sequence (DNA): TGTGCCAGCAGCAATAGCCGGGTTGGGTATAGCAATCAGCCCCAGCATTTT.

This rearrangement joins TRBV5-1 to TRBJ2-7; TRBD2 agrees at 11 bases. With V trimmed by 1 base and J by 6 bases, 0 bases remained unmatched. Germline-derived CDR1 and CDR2 are SGHRS and YFSETQ. CDR3 size: 13 residues. This CDR3 is CASSLTSGSEQYF. The CDR3 DNA reads TGCGCCAGCAGCTTGACTAGCGGGAGCGAGCAGTACTTC.

The rearrangement uses TRBV7-2 and TRBJ2-7; TRBD2 matches at 8 bases. Looked up from germline, CDR1 is SGHTA and CDR2 is FQGNSA. This CDR3 is built from 16 residues. V shed 5 bases and J 3 bases; nucleotides not matched to a gene: 12. The CDR3 protein is CASSQTGLAQGYEQYF. The CDR3 DNA reads TGTGCCAGCAGCCAGACCGGACTAGCCCAGGGCTACGAGCAGTACTTC.

This chain connects TRBV11-2 to TRBJ2-7, with 13 bases aligning to TRBD2. Trimming removed 1 base from V and 4 bases from J; junction bases left unmatched: 1. The germline V gene encodes CDR1 SGHAT and CDR2 FQNNGV. This CDR3 is built from 15 residues. Here the CDR3 reads CASSLGTSGSYEQYF. The CDR3, as DNA: TGTGCCAGCAGCTTAGGGACTAGCGGGAGTTACGAGCAGTACTTC.

Only a few counts were recorded for this clone. V is TRBV5-1 and J is TRBJ2-7; 9 bases agree with TRBD1. Unmatched junction bases numbered 3, after V lost 6 bases and J lost 5 bases. Germline V gene data show CDR1 as SGHRS and CDR2 as YFSETQ. This CDR3 is built from 12 residues. CDR3: CASKQGANEQYF. CDR3 sequence (DNA): TGCGCCAGCAAACAGGGGGCGAACGAGCAGTACTTC.

The V gene is TRBV27, the J gene TRBJ1-6; D uncertain. V was shortened by 5 bases and J by 6 bases, with 11 bases between the two germline ends. CDR1 MNHEY and CDR2 SMNVEV come from the germline V gene (reference sequence). The length of the CDR3 is 14 residues. CDR3 in DNA: TGTGCCAGCAGTAACCGGGGTTTTAATTCACCCCTCCACTTT. It is translated as CASSNRGFNSPLHF.